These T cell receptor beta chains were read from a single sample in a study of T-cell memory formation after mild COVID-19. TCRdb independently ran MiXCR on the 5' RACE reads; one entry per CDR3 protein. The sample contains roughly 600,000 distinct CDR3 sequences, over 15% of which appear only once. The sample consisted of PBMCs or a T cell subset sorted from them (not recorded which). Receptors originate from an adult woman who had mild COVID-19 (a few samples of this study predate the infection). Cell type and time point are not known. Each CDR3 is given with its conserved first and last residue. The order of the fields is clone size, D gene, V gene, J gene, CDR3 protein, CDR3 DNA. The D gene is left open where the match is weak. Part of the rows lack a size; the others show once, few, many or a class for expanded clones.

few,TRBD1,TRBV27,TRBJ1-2,CASSDRGRPLYGYTF,TGTGCCAGCAGTGACAGGGGCCGACCTCTCTATGGCTACACCTTC
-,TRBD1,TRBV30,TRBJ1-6,CAWRFRGDNSPLHF,TGTGCCTGGAGGTTCAGGGGGGATAATTCACCCCTCCACTTT
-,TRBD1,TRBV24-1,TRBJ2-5,CATSDGRGSQETQYF,TGTGCCACCAGTGACGGCAGGGGGTCCCAAGAGACCCAGTACTTC
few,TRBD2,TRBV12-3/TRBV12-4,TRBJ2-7,CASSLETSSHEQYF,TGTGCCAGCAGTTTGGAGACTAGCTCCCACGAGCAGTACTTC
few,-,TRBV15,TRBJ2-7,CATSRDGPGDTTYEQYF,TGTGCCACCAGCAGAGACGGTCCCGGGGACACAACCTACGAGCAGTACTTC
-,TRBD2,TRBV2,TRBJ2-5,CASSPRTSGAGETQYF,TGTGCCAGCAGTCCTCGGACTAGCGGGGCAGGAGAGACCCAGTACTTC
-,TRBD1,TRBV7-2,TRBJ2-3,CASSSLRGPTDTQYF,TGTGCCAGCAGCTCCCTTAGGGGGCCCACAGATACGCAGTATTTT
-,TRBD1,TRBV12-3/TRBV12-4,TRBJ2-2,CASSFRGLWTALNTGELFF,TGTGCCAGCAGTTTTAGGGGGCTCTGGACAGCACTGAACACCGGGGAGCTGTTTTTT
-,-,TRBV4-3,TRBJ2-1,CASSPSSWNYNEQFF,TGCGCCAGCAGCCCTTCTAGCTGGAATTACAATGAGCAGTTCTTC
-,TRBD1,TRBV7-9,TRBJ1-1,CASTGQGNTEAFF,TGTGCCAGCACCGGACAGGGGAACACTGAAGCTTTCTTT
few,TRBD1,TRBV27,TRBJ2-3,CASSWGQGRTTQYF,TGTGCCAGCAGTTGGGGACAGGGGCGGACTACGCAGTATTTT
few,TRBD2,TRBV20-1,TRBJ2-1,CSARRRTSYEQFF,TGCAGTGCTAGAAGGCGGACTAGCTATGAGCAGTTCTTC
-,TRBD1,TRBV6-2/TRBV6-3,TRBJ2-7,CASSPTRGMSYEQYF,TGTGCCAGCAGTCCGACCAGGGGGATGTCCTACGAGCAGTACTTC
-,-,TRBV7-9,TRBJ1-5,CASSLAPPQPQHF,TGTGCCAGCAGCTTAGCCCCGCCCCAGCCCCAGCATTTT
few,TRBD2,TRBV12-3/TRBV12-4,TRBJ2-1,CASRTRGTLGLF,TGTGCCAGCCGGACTAGGGGAACCCTGGGGCTCTTC
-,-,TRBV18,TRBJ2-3,CASSPPSLGGADTQYF,TGTGCCAGCTCACCACCCTCGCTAGGTGGGGCAGATACGCAGTATTTT
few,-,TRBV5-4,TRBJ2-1,CASSSPRDGGLHEQFF,TGTGCCAGCAGCTCGCCTCGGGACGGAGGCCTCCATGAGCAGTTCTTC
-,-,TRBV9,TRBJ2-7,CASSVEDTLLEYEQYF,TGTGCCAGCAGCGTAGAGGACACCCTTCTGGAGTACGAGCAGTACTTC
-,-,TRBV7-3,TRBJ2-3,CASSLMDTTDTQYF,TGTGCCAGCAGCTTAATGGACACCACAGATACGCAGTATTTT
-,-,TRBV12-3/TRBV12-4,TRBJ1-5,CASSLSGMGSNQPQHF,TGTGCCAGCAGTTTATCTGGGATGGGTAGCAATCAGCCCCAGCATTTT
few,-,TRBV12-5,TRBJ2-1,CASGQPGQKTEQFF,TGTGCTAGTGGCCAACCGGGACAAAAAACTGAGCAGTTCTTC
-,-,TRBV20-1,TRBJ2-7,CSARYGIYEQYF,TGCAGTGCTAGATATGGCATCTACGAGCAGTACTTC
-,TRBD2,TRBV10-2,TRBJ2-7,CASSEVTSGSYEQYF,TGCGCCAGCAGTGAGGTTACTAGCGGGTCCTACGAGCAGTACTTC
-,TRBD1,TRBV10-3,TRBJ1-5,CAISTGAGSNQPQHF,TGTGCCATCAGCACAGGGGCTGGGAGCAATCAGCCCCAGCATTTT
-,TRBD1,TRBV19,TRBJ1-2,CASSSSPGDSYGYTF,TGTGCCAGTAGTTCTTCCCCGGGGGACAGCTATGGCTACACCTTC
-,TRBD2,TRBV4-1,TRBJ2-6,CASSQSGGPSGANVLTF,TGCGCCAGCAGCCAGTCGGGGGGGCCCTCTGGGGCCAACGTCCTGACTTTC
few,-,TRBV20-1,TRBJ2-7,CSASTDSSYEQYF,TGCAGTGCTAGTACGGACAGCTCCTACGAGCAGTACTTC
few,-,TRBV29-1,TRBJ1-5,CSVETEQGGPQHF,TGCAGCGTTGAAACCGAGCAGGGAGGGCCCCAGCATTTT
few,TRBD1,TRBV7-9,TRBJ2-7,CASSRGTGRDYEQYF,TGTGCCAGCAGCCGAGGGACAGGGAGGGACTACGAGCAGTACTTC
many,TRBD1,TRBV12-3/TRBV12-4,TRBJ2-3,CASSLRQGTDTQYF,TGTGCCAGCAGCTTAAGACAGGGAACAGATACGCAGTATTTT
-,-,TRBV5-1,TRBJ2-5,CASSLILGQETQYF,TGCGCCAGCAGCTTGATCCTCGGCCAAGAGACCCAGTACTTC
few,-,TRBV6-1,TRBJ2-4,CASSPRRDFIGIQYF,TGTGCCAGCAGCCCGCGTAGGGATTTCATTGGCATTCAGTACTTC
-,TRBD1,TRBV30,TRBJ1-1,CAWSPQTGGTEAFF,TGTGCCTGGAGTCCCCAAACAGGGGGCACTGAAGCTTTCTTT
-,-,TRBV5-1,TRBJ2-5,CASSLTGETQYF,TGCGCCAGCAGCTTGACGGGGGAGACCCAGTACTTC
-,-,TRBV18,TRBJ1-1,CASSPGIGQLNTEAFF,TGTGCCAGCTCACCGGGGATCGGACAGTTGAACACTGAAGCTTTCTTT
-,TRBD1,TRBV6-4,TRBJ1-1,CASRTGAWYTEAFF,TGTGCCAGCAGGACAGGGGCCTGGTACACTGAAGCTTTCTTT
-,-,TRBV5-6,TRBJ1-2,CASSPVGSGAYGYTF,TGTGCCAGCAGCCCCGTGGGGTCCGGGGCCTATGGCTACACCTTC
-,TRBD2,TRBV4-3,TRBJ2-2,CASSQDTGGRNTGELFF,TGCGCCAGCAGCCAAGATACGGGAGGGCGCAACACCGGGGAGCTGTTTTTT
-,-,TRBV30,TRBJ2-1,CAWSVRPEEQFF,TGTGCCTGGAGTGTTCGCCCCGAAGAGCAGTTCTTC